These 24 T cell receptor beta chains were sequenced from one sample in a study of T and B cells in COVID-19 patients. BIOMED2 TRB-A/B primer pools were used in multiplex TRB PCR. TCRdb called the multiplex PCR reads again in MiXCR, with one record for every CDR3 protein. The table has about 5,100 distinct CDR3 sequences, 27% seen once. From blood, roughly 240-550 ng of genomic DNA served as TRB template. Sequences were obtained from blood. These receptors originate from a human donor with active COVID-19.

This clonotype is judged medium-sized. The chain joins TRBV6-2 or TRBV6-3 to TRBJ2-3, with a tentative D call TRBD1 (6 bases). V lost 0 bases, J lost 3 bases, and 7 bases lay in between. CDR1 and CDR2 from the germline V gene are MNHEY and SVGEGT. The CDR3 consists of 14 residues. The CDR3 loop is CASSYSRGTDTQYF. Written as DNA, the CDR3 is TGTGCCAGCAGTTACTCGAGGGGGACAGATACGCAGTATTTT.

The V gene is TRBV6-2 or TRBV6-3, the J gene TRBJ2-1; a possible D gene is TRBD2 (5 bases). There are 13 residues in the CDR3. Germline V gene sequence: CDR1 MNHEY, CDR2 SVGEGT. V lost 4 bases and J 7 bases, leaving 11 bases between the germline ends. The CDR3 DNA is TGTGCCAGCAGTTTTACGGGGTGGAATGAGCAGTTCTTC. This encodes CASSFTGWNEQFF.

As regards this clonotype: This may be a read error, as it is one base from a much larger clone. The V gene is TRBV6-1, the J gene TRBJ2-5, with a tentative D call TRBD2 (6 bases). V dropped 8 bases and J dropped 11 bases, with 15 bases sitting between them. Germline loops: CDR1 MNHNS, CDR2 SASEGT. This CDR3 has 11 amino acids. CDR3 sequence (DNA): TGTGCCAGCGGGGGGTACAATGAGCAGTACTTC. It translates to CASGGYNEQYF.

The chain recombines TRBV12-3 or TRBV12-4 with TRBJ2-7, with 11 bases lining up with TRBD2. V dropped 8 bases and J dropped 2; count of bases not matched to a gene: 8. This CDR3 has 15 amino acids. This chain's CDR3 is CASAGGTSGPYEQYF. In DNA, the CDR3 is TGTGCCAGCGCCGGAGGGACTAGCGGTCCCTACGAGCAGTACTTC.

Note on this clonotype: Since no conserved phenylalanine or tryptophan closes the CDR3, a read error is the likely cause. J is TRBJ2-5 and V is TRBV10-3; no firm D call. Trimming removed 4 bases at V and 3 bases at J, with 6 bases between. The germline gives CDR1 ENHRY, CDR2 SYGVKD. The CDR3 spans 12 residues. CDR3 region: CAISGQEETQYL. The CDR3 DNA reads TGTGCCATCAGTGGGCAAGAAGAGACCCAGTACTTA.

The CDR3 region is CASSYSTTWDRGMNTEAFF. DNA for the CDR3: TGTGCCAGCAGTTACTCGACGACGTGGGACAGGGGGATGAACACTGAAGCTTTCTTT. The J gene is TRBJ1-1, the V gene TRBV6-5, with TRBD1 identical over 11 bases. The V gene's germline CDR1 is MNHEY and CDR2 SVGAGI. The CDR3 runs to 19 residues. J lost 0 bases, V lost 0 bases, and 9 bases had no gene match.

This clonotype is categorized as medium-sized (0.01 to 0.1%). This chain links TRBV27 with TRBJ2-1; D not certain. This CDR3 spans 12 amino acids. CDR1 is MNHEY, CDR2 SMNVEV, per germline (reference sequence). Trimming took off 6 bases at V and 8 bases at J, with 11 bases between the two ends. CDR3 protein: CASRETVHEQFF. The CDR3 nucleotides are TGTGCCAGCAGAGAGACTGTCCATGAGCAGTTCTTC.

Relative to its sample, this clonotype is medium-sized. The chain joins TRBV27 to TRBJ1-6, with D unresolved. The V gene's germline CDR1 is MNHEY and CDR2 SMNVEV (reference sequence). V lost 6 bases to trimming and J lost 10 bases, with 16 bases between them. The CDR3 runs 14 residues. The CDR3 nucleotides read TGTGCCAGCAGGATATTCCGGCCGGAATCACCCCTCCACTTT. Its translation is CASRIFRPESPLHF.

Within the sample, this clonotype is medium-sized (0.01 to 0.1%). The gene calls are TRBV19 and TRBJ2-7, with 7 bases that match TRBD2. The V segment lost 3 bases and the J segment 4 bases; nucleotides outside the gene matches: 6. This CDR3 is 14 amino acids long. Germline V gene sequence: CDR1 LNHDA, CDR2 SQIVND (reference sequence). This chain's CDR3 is CASSMRGTQYEQYF. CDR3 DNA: TGTGCCAGTAGTATGCGGGGGACTCAATACGAGCAGTACTTC.

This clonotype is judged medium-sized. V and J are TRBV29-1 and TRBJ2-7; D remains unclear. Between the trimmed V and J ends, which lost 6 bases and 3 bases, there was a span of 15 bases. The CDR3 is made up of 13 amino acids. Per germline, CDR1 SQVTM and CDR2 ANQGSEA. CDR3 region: CSVGSGLNYEQYF. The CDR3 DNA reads TGCAGCGTGGGCTCTGGGCTTAACTACGAGCAGTACTTC.

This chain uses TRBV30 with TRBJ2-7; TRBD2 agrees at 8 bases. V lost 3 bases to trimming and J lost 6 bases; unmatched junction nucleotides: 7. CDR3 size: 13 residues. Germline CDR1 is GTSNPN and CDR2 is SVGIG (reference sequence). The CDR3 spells CAWSLSGSSEQYF. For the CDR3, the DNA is TGTGCCTGGAGCCTAAGCGGGAGCAGCGAGCAGTACTTC. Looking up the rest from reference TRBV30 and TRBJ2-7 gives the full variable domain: SQTIHQWPATLVQPVGSPLSLECTVEGTSNPNLYWYRQAAGRGLQLLFYSVGIGQISSEVPQNLSASRPQDRQFILSSKKLLLSDSGFYLCAWSLSGSSEQYFGPGTRLTVT.

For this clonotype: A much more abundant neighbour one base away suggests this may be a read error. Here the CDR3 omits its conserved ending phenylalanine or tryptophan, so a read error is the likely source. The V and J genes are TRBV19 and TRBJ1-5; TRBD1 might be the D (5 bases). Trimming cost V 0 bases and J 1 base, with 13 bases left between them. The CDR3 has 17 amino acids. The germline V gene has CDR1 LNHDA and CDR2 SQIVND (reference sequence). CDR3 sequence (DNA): TGTGCCAGTAGTATAGATCTGGAGGGGTACAGCAATCAGCCCCAGCATTAT. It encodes CASSIDLEGYSNQPQHY.

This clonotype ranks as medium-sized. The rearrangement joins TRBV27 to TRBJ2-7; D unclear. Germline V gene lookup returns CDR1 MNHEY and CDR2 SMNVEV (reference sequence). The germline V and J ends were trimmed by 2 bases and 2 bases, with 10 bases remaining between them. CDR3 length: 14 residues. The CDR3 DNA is TGTGCCAGCAGTTTAAAGGGTGTCCCCTACGAGCAGTACTTC. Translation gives CASSLKGVPYEQYF.

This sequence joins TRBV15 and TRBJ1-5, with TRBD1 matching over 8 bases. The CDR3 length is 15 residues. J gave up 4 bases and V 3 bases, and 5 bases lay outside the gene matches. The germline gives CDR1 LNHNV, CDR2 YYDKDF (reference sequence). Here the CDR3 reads CATSRDRVGNQPQHF. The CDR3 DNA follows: TGTGCCACCAGCAGGGACAGGGTAGGGAATCAGCCCCAGCATTTT.

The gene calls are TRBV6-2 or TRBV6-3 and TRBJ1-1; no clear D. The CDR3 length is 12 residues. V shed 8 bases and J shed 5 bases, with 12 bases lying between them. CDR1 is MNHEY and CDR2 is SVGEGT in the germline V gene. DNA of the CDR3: TGTGCCAGCGGGCGGGCGCGGACTGAAGCTTTCTTT. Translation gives CASGRARTEAFF.

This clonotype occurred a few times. The CDR3 is CATSRALLKPFF. The CDR3 coding sequence is TGTGCCACCAGCAGAGCACTCTTAAAGCCTTTCTTT. The chain is built from TRBV15 and TRBJ1-1; no firm D call. This CDR3 comprises 12 residues. Trimming removed 1 base at V and 12 bases at J, with 12 bases between. Germline V CDR1 and CDR2: LNHNV, YYDKDF (reference sequence).

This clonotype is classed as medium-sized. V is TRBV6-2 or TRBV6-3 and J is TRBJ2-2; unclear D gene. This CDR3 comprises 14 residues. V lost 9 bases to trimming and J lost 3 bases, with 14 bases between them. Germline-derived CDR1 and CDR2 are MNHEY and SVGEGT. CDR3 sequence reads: CASNRMVDTGELFF. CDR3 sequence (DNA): TGTGCCAGTAATCGGATGGTGGACACCGGGGAGCTGTTTTTT.

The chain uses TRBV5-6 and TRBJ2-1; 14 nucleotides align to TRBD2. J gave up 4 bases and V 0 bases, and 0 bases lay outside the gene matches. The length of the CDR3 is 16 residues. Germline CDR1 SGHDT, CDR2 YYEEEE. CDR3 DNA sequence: TGTGCCAGCAGCTTGGGACTAGCGGGAGGGTACAATGAGCAGTTCTTC. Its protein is CASSLGLAGGYNEQFF.

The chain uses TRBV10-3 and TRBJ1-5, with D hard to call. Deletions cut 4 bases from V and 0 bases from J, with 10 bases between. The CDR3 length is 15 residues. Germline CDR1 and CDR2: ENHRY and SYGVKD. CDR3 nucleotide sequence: TGTGCCATCAGTGGGACGGATTATAGCAATCAGCCCCAGCATTTT. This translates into CAISGTDYSNQPQHF.

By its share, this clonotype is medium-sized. The CDR3 nucleotides read TGTGCCAGCAGCTTAGGACTACGCGGTAACTATGGCTACACCTTC. It specifies CASSLGLRGNYGYTF. The chain carries TRBV13 and TRBJ1-2; D gene unclear. The CDR3 has 15 residues. Germline CDR1 is PRHDT and CDR2 is FYEKMQ (reference sequence). V was clipped by 0 bases and J by 1 base, with 9 bases between them.

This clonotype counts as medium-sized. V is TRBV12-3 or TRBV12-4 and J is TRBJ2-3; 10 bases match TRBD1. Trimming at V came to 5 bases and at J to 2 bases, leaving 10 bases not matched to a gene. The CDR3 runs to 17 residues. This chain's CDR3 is CASSIWRGQGITDTQYF. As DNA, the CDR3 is TGTGCCAGCAGTATCTGGCGGGGACAGGGGATCACAGATACGCAGTATTTT.

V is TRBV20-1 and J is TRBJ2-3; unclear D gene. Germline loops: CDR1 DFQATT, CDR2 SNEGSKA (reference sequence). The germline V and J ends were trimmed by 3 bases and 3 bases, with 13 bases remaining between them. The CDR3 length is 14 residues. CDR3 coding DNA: TGCAGTGCTAGGTTCGAAGAGACGACAGATACGCAGTATTTT. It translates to CSARFEETTDTQYF.

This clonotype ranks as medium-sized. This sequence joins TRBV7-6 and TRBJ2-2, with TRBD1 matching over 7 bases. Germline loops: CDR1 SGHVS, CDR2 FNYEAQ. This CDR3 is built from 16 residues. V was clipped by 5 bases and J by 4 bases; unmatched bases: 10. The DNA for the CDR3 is TGTGCCAGCAGCCCGGCGACAGGGTTCGTCACCGGGGAGCTGTTTTTT. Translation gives CASSPATGFVTGELFF.

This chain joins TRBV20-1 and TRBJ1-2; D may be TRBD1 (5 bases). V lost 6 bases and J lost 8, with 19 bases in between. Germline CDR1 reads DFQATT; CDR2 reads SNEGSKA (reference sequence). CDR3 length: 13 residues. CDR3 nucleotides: TGCAGTGCCAGCGGGACCCCTGAGGGGGGCTACACCTTC. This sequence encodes CSASGTPEGGYTF.